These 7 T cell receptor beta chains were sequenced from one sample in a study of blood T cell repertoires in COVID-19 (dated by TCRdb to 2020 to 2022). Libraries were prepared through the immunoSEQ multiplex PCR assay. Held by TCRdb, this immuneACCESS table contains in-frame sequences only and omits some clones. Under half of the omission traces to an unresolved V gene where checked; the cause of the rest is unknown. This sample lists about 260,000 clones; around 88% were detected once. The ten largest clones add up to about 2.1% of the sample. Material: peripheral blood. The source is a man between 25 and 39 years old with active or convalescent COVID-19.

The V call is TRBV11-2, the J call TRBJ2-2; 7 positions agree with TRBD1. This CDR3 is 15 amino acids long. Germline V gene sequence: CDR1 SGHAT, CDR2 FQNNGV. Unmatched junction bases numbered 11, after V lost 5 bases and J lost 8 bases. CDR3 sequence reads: CASSKTGTAQGELFF. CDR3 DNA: TGTGCCAGCAGCAAAACCGGGACAGCTCAGGGGGAGCTGTTTTTT.

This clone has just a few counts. The CDR3 spells CASSPNRLDWYSGNTIYF. Written as DNA, the CDR3 is TGTGCCAGCTCACCGAACCGACTAGATTGGTACTCTGGAAACACCATATATTTT. This sequence joins TRBV18 and TRBJ1-3, with D hard to call. V lost 3 bases and J 0 bases, leaving 18 bases between the germline ends. Per the germline V gene, CDR1 is KGHSH and CDR2 is LQKENI. This CDR3 spans 18 amino acids.

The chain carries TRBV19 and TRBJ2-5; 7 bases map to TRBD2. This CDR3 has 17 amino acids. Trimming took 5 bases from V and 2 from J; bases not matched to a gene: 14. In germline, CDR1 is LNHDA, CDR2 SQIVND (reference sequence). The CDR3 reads CASSPPLGRGNQETQYF. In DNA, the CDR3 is TGTGCCAGTAGTCCTCCCTTGGGGCGGGGGAATCAAGAGACCCAGTACTTC.

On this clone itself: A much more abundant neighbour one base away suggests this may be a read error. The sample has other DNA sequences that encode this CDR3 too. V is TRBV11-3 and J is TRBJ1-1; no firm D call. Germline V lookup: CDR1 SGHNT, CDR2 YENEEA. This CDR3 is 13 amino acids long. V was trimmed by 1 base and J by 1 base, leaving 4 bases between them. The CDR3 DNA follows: TGTGCCAGCAGCTTAGGACAGAACACTGAAGCTTTCTTT. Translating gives CASSLGQNTEAFF.

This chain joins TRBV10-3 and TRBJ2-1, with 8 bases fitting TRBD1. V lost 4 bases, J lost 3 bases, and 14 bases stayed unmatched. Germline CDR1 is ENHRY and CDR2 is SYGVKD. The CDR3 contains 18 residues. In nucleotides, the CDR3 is TGTGCCATCAGTGCCCGGCCGAGGGGACAGGATCTCTACAATGAGCAGTTCTTC. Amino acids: CAISARPRGQDLYNEQFF.

The CDR3 region is CASSSPTAYNSPLHF. The CDR3 region has the DNA TGTGCCAGCAGCTCTCCGACAGCCTATAATTCACCCCTCCACTTT. This chain links TRBV11-2 with TRBJ1-6; TRBD1 might be the D (5 bases). Trimming removed 4 bases from V and 2 bases from J, with 9 bases in between. CDR1 is SGHAT and CDR2 is FQNNGV in the germline V gene. The CDR3 spans 15 residues.

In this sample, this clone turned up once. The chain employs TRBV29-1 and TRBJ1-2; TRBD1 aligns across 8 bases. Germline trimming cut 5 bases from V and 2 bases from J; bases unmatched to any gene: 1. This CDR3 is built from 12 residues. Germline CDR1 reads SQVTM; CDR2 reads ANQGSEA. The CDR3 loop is CSVRQGNYGYTF. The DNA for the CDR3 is TGCAGCGTTAGACAGGGGAACTATGGCTACACCTTC.